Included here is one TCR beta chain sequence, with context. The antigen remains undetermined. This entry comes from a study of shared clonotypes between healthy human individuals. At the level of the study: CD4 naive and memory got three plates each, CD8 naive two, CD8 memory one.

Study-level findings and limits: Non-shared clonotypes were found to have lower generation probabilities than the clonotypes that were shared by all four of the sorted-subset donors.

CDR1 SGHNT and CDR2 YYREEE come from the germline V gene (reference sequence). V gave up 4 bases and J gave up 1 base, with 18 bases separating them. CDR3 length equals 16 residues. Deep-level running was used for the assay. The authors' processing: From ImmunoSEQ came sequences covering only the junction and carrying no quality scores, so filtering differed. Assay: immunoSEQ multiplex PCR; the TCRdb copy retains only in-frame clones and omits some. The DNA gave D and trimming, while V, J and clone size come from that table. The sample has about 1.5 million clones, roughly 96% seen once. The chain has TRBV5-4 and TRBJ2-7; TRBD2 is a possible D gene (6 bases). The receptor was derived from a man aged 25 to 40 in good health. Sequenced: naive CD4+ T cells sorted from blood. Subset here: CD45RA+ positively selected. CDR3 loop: CASSREPGLRSYEQYF. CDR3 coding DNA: TGTGCCAGCAGCCGAGAACCGGGACTTCGATCCTACGAGCAGTACTTC.